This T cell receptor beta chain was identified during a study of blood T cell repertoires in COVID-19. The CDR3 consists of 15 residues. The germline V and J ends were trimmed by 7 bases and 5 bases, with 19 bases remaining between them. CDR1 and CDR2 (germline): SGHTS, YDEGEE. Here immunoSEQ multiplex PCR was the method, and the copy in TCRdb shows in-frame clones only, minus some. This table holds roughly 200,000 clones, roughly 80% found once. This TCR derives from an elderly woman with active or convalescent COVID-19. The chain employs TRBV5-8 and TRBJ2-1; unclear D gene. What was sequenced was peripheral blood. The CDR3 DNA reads TGTGCCAGCCCATCTATCCAGGCAGCTGACAATGAGCAGTTCTTC. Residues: CASPSIQAADNEQFF.